These 5 T cell receptor beta chains originate from one sample sequenced in a study of Ad26.COV2.S vaccination and SARS-CoV-2 variants. The table came from immunoSEQ multiplex PCR; TCRdb's copy has only in-frame clones and leaves some out. Of 200,000 to 250,000 clones in the sample, roughly 88% were seen once. Indicated treatment: roughly 19 received Ad26.COV2.S at low or high dose, single or two shots; 5 received placebo; per-sample allocation not given. Following the first vaccine or placebo injection, samples were taken on day 63. Material: peripheral blood, obtained in a trial of Ad26.COV2.S vaccine versus placebo. These receptors all stem from a person aged 18-65 years who received the Ad26.COV2.S COVID-19 vaccine or a placebo.

The chain recombines TRBV6-5 with TRBJ1-5, with TRBD1 matching over 7 bases. The junction had 5 bases not matched to a gene; V was cut back by 3 bases and J by 0 bases. CDR3 length equals 16 residues. Germline CDR1 and CDR2: MNHEY and SVGAGI. The CDR3 DNA reads TGTGCCAGCAGTTATGGGCAGGGGGTTAGCAATCAGCCCCAGCATTTT. It specifies CASSYGQGVSNQPQHF.

This clone is judged large. The chain has TRBV9 and TRBJ2-2; 7 positions agree with TRBD1. CDR1 SGDLS and CDR2 YYNGEE come from the germline V gene. The J segment lost 6 bases and the V segment lost 3 bases, leaving 8 bases of the junction unmatched. The CDR3 covers 15 residues. The CDR3 here is CASSATGSEAGELFF. In DNA form, the CDR3 reads TGTGCCAGCAGCGCGACAGGGTCGGAGGCCGGGGAGCTGTTTTTT.

The chain couples TRBV6-5 to TRBJ2-7, with D perhaps TRBD1 (6 bases). The CDR3 runs to 13 residues. Trimming left V 7 bases short and J 6 bases short, with 16 bases between. Germline CDR1 is MNHEY and CDR2 is SVGAGI. CDR3 amino acids: CASKLGAGLEQYF. The CDR3 coding sequence is TGTGCCAGCAAGTTGGGGGCCGGGCTCGAGCAGTACTTC.

The chain carries TRBV28 and TRBJ1-2, with TRBD1 as a possible D gene (5 bases). Trimming shortened V by 3 bases and J by 0 bases, and 8 bases separated the two germline ends. The CDR3 consists of 14 residues. The germline CDR1 and CDR2 sequences are MDHEN and SYDVKM. The chain's CDR3 is CASSFTGPNYGYTF. The DNA for the CDR3 is TGTGCCAGCAGTTTTACAGGCCCTAACTATGGCTACACCTTC.

The V gene is TRBV4-2, the J gene TRBJ2-1; TRBD2 might be the D (6 bases). With 4 bases removed from V and 3 bases from J, the gap between germline ends came to 13 bases. There are 15 residues in the CDR3. Germline CDR1 and CDR2: LGHNA and YNFKEQ. CDR3 nucleotides: TGTGCCAGCAGCCTCGGAGGGCCAATCTACAATGAGCAGTTCTTC. This encodes CASSLGGPIYNEQFF.